The clone carrying this T cell receptor (beta chain) was picked up a small number of times. As yet, its antigen is unknown. This entry belongs to a study of blood T cells in healthy people across ages. Study-level results: In older individuals, TCR beta diversity per million T cells was lower, falling roughly linearly with age.

Using a J-beta primer mix together with a sample-barcoded 5' primer, a second PCR was run for about 6 to 12 cycles. All samples gave at least 3 million CDR3-containing paired-end reads. TCRdb re-derived calls from the 5' RACE reads in MiXCR, one entry per CDR3 protein. The profile covers roughly 900,000 distinct CDR3 sequences, with about 28% appearing a single time and around 16% taken by the ten largest. Per sample, extraction of total RNA gave at least 6 micrograms in every case. Germline V CDR1 and CDR2: DFQATT, SNEGSKA (reference sequence). CDR3 length equals 14 residues. The V end lost 8 bases, the J end lost 3 bases, and 19 bases lay between the germline ends.

Sequencing input: blood. This clonotype was sampled from a woman aged 80 or older in good health. This chain uses TRBV20-1 with TRBJ1-1, with D possibly TRBD1 on 5 matching bases. CDR3 sequence: CSILPGRGDTEAFF. CDR3 sequence (DNA): TGCAGTATCCTTCCAGGGAGAGGGGACACTGAAGCTTTCTTT.